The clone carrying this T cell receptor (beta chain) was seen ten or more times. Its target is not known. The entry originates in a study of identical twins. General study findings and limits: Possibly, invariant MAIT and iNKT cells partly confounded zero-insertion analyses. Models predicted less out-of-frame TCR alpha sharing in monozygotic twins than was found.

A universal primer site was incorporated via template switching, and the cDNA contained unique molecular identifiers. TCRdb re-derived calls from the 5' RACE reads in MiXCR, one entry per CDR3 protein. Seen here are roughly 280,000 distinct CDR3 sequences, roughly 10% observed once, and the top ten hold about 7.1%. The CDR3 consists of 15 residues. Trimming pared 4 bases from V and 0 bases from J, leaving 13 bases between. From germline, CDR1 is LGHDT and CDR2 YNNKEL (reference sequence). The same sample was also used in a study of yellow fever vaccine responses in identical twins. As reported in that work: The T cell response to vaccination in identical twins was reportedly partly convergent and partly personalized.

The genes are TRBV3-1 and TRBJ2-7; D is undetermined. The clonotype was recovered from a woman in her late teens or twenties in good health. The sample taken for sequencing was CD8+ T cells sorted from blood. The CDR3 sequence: CASSPLLESSYEQYF. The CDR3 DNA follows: TGTGCCAGCAGCCCTTTACTTGAAAGCTCCTACGAGCAGTACTTC.